The entry that follows covers one T cell receptor (beta chain) sequence. This clone occurred a few times. This clone's antigen is unknown. There are no base qualities to consult, and no much larger clone falls within one base. Library prep was done by the immunoSEQ multiplex PCR assay. For the multiplex PCR, a mixture combining 60 forward primers for TCR Vbeta segments and 13 reverse primers for TCR Jbeta segments was used. The CDR3 region of rearranged TCR beta genes was amplified from genomic DNA with a multiplex PCR assay. The amplified TCR beta libraries were sequenced on the Illumina HiSeq System as 87-base-pair reads. The published analysis was carried out like this. In a later analysis, tens of millions of unique TCR beta chains were counted across the 666 repertoires, and some 10 million of these chains were shared by at least two donors. Raw reads were error-corrected and collapsed into unique sequences by a nearest-neighbor algorithm in which closely related sequences were merged to remove PCR and sequencing errors. CDR3 sequences were aligned to IMGT reference sequences to assign V, D and J gene segments. For a sequence to be retained, at least a six-nucleotide match to both a V gene segment and a J gene segment was required. Rearrangements were called productive when the CDR3 lacked stop codons and stayed in frame with V and J; all others were non-productive. Following IMGT convention, CDR3 was defined as the stretch from the second conserved V-encoded cysteine to the conserved J-encoded phenylalanine. Sequences without an unambiguous match to a single V gene segment were excluded from the earlier analysis of almost 600 of the donors. In an earlier analysis of a few hundred of the donors, V segments were called functional above 56.7% productive rearrangements and were called segregating when the between-donor standard deviation exceeded 5%. To diagnose cytomegalovirus status from the catalog of TCR beta chain sequences, a statistical classification framework was built. A later analysis assigned V and J genes by comparing TCR nucleotide sequences with IMGT/GENE-DB human TR gene sequences. The TCRdist pipeline was used in a later analysis to assign CDR3 sequences and most-parsimonious VDJ recombination scenarios. In a later analysis, every TCR beta chain was defined by the combination of its CDR3 amino acid sequence and its V-gene family, and reads without a unique V-gene family were dropped. As a way to deal with suspected cross-contamination and a sequencing artifact, a later analysis dropped roughly 600 nucleotide sequences that were highly shared and had low generation probability. In a later analysis, a clonal expansion index for each public chain was calculated from normalized within-repertoire ranks of inferred template counts. In a later analysis, generation probabilities were computed using a VDJ recombination model fitted to out-of-frame rearrangements, and the results were checked against IGoR. In a later analysis, hypergeometric tests were used to score TCR-TCR, TCR-HLA and TCR-CMV co-occurrence, with a repertoire-size bias correction applied to TCR pairs. In a later analysis, false discovery rates were estimated by permuting HLA or CMV assignments 20 times. In a later analysis, co-occurring TCRs were grouped using DBSCAN, with TCRdist sequence similarity added in when clustering inside HLA-allele-positive subsets. Repertoires with fewer than 30,000 or more than 120,000 public chains, plus five repertoires with anomalous nucleotide sharing, were excluded from co-occurrence clustering. TCRdb stores this immuneACCESS table with in-frame sequences only. Part of the clones is absent; in the studies checked, under half of the shortfall reflects unresolved V genes, and no reason is known for the rest. From that table come the V and J calls and clone size; the DNA was used to work out D and trimming. Here the sample has 150,000 to 200,000 clones; approximately 71% occur a single time. The ten biggest clones cover roughly 1.6% of the sample.

The junction shows trimming of 4 bases on V and 5 bases on J, plus 5 bases between the germline ends. CDR1 LNHDA and CDR2 SQIVND are derived from the germline V gene (reference sequence). The CDR3 spans 11 residues, from the cysteine through the phenylalanine. Here the CDR3 DNA is all that survives: 33 bases in frame from base 1. The data belong to a study of cytomegalovirus exposure and HLA in healthy donors (dated by TCRdb to 2016 to 2017). In the study overall: In an earlier analysis of approximately 640 of the donors, less than 350 Gb of sequence data and about 110 million unique TCR beta sequences from 180 million or so T cells were reported. HLA typing covered class I and class II loci at four-digit resolution. Alongside the repertoire data, information on donor age, sex, ethnicity and CMV serostatus was compiled. An early release that covered 500 to 800 HLA-typed donors contained 250 to 350 gigabases of sequencing data and 75 million to 100 million unique TCR sequences. Genome-wide SNP genotypes for about 55% of the roughly 670 donors were used in a later genetic analysis, which treated that subset as a discovery cohort. On average, roughly 250,000 unique TCR beta nucleotide sequences were sequenced per donor among a few hundred genotyped donors of the cohort, with roughly 19% of those sequences being non-productive. The study aimed to test whether cataloging public T cell receptors could reveal signatures of past pathogen exposure. To predict cytomegalovirus infection status, the study brought together high-throughput TCR immunosequencing, statistical association of individual TCRs with disease status, and machine learning. Among the roughly 400 genotyped donors, approximately 76% belonged to the genetic ancestry cluster associated with self-reported Caucasian donors. An earlier analysis of 587 of the donors used high-throughput TCR beta sequencing to judge whether each TCR beta V gene segment behaved as functional or pseudogenic. A later analysis re-analyzed previously published TCR beta repertoires from 650 to 800 donors and added high-resolution HLA genotyping to study TCR occurrence patterns. Rather than drawing on any new phenotypic data, the later analysis identified candidate immune exposures from TCR beta sequences and the way those sequences occurred across donors. Besides the first cohort of under 700 subjects, a separate validation cohort made up of 90 to 150 different subjects was used. Every repertoire in the discovery cohort had been generated on one and the same sequencing platform. Using immunosequencing, the study profiled T cell repertoires from about 620 subjects and related those repertoires to cytomegalovirus serostatus. The number of typed donors differed by locus: 629-630 for A, B, C, DRB1 and DQB1; some 500 for DQA1; approximately 610 for DPA1; and approximately 450 for DPB1. Four to six DR-DQ haplotypes were handled as single units for association and clustering, since linkage in the cohort was strong. Broader findings and caveats from the paper: The classifier was reported to diagnose cytomegalovirus status with high specificity and sensitivity in both the original cohort and the validation cohort. When HLA alleles, especially DR and DQ, strongly co-occurred, TCR associations were difficult to assign to individual alleles. In an earlier analysis of 500 to 650 of the donors, most TCR beta V segments appeared in productive rearrangements about 87% or about 30% of the time, broadly matching IMGT annotations. Immune exposure information for the cohort was limited to CMV serostatus. A later analysis found that TCR association rates varied across HLA loci, with DRB1 alleles showing the most associated TCRs and HLA-C alleles the fewest. Some IMGT-functional V segments, including TRBV6-2 and TRBV6-3, could not be told apart with the 87-base-pair reads, so those segments were excluded. The study gave a list of about 150 TCR beta chains associated with cytomegalovirus. A later genetic analysis reported fewer N-insertions in productive TCRs among donors in an Asian-associated ancestry cluster than the roughly 700-donor mean. Correlated functional status among segregating V segments might be attributable to linkage disequilibrium, but an unknown experimental factor could not be ruled out. The authors suggested that the approach could potentially be extended to other disease states and immunological phenotypes. In vitro tests confirmed that a few of the cytomegalovirus-associated TCR beta chains recognize cytomegalovirus antigens. Several of the top co-occurrence clusters appeared to be linked to parvovirus B19, influenza, CMV and Epstein-Barr virus, according to a later analysis. HLA typing was unavailable for some donors at each locus, so association tests used only the typed subset. The sequencing pipeline was judged likely to have produced a cluster of highly shared sequence variants as a technical artifact. A later analysis associated about 17,000 TCR beta sequences with specific HLA alleles at a false discovery rate of 0.05. A further reported finding was that TCR beta sequences accurately predicted the HLA-A and HLA-B alleles for most subjects in the first cohort. A later genetic analysis associated a missense DCLRE1C variant with V-gene and J-gene trimming of TCR beta chains, and an independent cohort replicated the association. In a later analysis, most CMV-associated TCR beta chains were found to appear HLA-restricted, with HLA associations seemingly driven largely by CMV exposure. Because counts were too low, more than 15 rarely observed V segments, including chromosome 9 orphons, were left out of the earlier analysis of some 640 of the donors. Only TCR beta chains were sequenced in this cohort, and the absence of alpha or paired-chain data limited detectable features. Presence/absence analyses assumed roughly uniform sequencing depth across donors, an assumption that may not hold. Across donors, most TCR sequences were observed very rarely, whereas some public TCRs were present in many individuals. In a later analysis, HLA-associated TCR beta chains were found to be more clonally expanded and to have lower generation probabilities than equally common non-associated chains.

The cohort consisted of 666 healthy bone marrow donors. All cohort members were sampled while nominally healthy, although unrecorded immune exposures were likely present. The donor tested CMV seronegative, placing the donor among the roughly 340 seronegative members of the cohort. A peripheral blood sample was collected from each donor, and TCR beta sequencing was performed on peripheral blood mononuclear cells. Genomic DNA was extracted from the blood cell samples with the Qiagen DNeasy Blood Extraction Kit. The chain employs TRBV19 and TRBJ1-1, with the D gene call left open. The source material was PBMCs. The clonotype was recovered from a girl aged 5-17 years in good health and CMV-seronegative. The encoded CDR3 is CASSKATEAFF. In nucleotide form, the sequence is TGTGCCAGTAGTAAAGCTACTGAAGCTTTCTTT.